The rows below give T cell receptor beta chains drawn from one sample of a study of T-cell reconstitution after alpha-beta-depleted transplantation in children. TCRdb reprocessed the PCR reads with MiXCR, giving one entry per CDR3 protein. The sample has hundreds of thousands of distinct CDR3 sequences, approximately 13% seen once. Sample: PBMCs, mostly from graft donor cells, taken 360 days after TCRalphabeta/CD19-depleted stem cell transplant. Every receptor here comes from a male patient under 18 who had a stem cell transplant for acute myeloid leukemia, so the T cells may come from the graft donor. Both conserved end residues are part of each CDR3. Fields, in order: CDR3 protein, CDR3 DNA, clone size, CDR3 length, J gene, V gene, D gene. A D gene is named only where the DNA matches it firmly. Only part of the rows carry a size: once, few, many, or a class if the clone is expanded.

CDR3aa: CSVGQGRGELAKNIQYF
CDR3nt: TGCAGCGTTGGGCAGGGCCGCGGGGAACTAGCCAAAAACATTCAGTACTTC
abundance: many
len: 17
j_gene: TRBJ2-4
v_gene: TRBV29-1
d_gene: -

CDR3aa: CASSLPGTGGRGQYF
CDR3nt: TGTGCCAGCAGCTTACCCGGGACAGGGGGCCGCGGGCAGTACTTC
abundance: -
len: 15
j_gene: TRBJ2-7
v_gene: TRBV7-8
d_gene: TRBD1

CDR3aa: CAISEGHGDDYEQYF
CDR3nt: TGTGCCATCAGTGAGGGGCATGGGGACGACTACGAGCAGTACTTC
abundance: many
len: 15
j_gene: TRBJ2-7
v_gene: TRBV10-3
d_gene: -

CDR3aa: CASSSPLRDEQYF
CDR3nt: TGTGCCAGCAGTTCTCCCCTACGGGACGAGCAGTACTTC
abundance: many
len: 13
j_gene: TRBJ2-7
v_gene: TRBV6-2/TRBV6-3
d_gene: -

CDR3aa: CATSEQGPLTEAFF
CDR3nt: TGTGCCACCAGCGAACAGGGGCCTCTCACTGAAGCTTTCTTT
abundance: few
len: 14
j_gene: TRBJ1-1
v_gene: TRBV15
d_gene: TRBD1

CDR3aa: CASSYSWGLGGGNEQFF
CDR3nt: TGTGCCAGCAGTTACTCATGGGGACTAGGGGGTGGCAATGAGCAGTTCTTC
abundance: few
len: 17
j_gene: TRBJ2-1
v_gene: TRBV6-5
d_gene: TRBD2

CDR3aa: CASSLDVGYEQYF
CDR3nt: TGTGCCAGCAGTTTAGACGTGGGTTACGAGCAGTACTTC
abundance: many
len: 13
j_gene: TRBJ2-7
v_gene: TRBV28
d_gene: -

CDR3aa: CSAASGGADTQYF
CDR3nt: TGCAGTGCCGCTAGCGGAGGGGCAGATACGCAGTATTTT
abundance: few
len: 13
j_gene: TRBJ2-3
v_gene: TRBV20-1
d_gene: TRBD2

CDR3aa: CASSVSPVRGPYNEQFF
CDR3nt: TGTGCCAGCAGCGTAAGCCCTGTCCGGGGTCCCTACAATGAGCAGTTCTTC
abundance: -
len: 17
j_gene: TRBJ2-1
v_gene: TRBV9
d_gene: -

CDR3aa: CASSLGTANEKLFF
CDR3nt: TGTGCCAGCAGCTTGGGGACAGCTAATGAAAAACTGTTTTTT
abundance: few
len: 14
j_gene: TRBJ1-4
v_gene: TRBV7-9
d_gene: TRBD1

CDR3aa: CASSIGTSGLYNEQFF
CDR3nt: TGTGCCAGTAGTATCGGGACTAGCGGCCTCTACAATGAGCAGTTCTTC
abundance: many
len: 16
j_gene: TRBJ2-1
v_gene: TRBV19
d_gene: TRBD2

CDR3aa: CASSPSGSGSYF
CDR3nt: TGTGCCAGCAGCCCAAGCGGGAGCGGCTCGTACTTC
abundance: -
len: 12
j_gene: TRBJ2-7
v_gene: TRBV5-5
d_gene: TRBD2

CDR3aa: CASSFSGGRASYEQYF
CDR3nt: TGTGCCAGCAGTTTTTCCGGCGGGAGGGCTTCCTACGAGCAGTACTTC
abundance: medium-sized
len: 16
j_gene: TRBJ2-7
v_gene: TRBV27
d_gene: TRBD2

CDR3aa: CSARKNPAVETQYF
CDR3nt: TGCAGTGCTAGAAAAAACCCGGCGGTGGAGACCCAGTACTTC
abundance: many
len: 14
j_gene: TRBJ2-5
v_gene: TRBV20-1
d_gene: -

CDR3aa: CASSLWLAGADTQYF
CDR3nt: TGTGCCAGCAGTTTATGGCTAGCGGGAGCAGATACGCAGTATTTT
abundance: few
len: 15
j_gene: TRBJ2-3
v_gene: TRBV27
d_gene: TRBD2

CDR3aa: CASSYGLAGVREQFF
CDR3nt: TGCGCCAGCAGCTACGGACTAGCGGGAGTGCGGGAGCAGTTCTTC
abundance: many
len: 15
j_gene: TRBJ2-1
v_gene: TRBV5-1
d_gene: TRBD2

CDR3aa: CSARWRSDQPQHF
CDR3nt: TGCAGTGCTAGGTGGAGATCAGATCAGCCCCAGCATTTT
abundance: -
len: 13
j_gene: TRBJ1-5
v_gene: TRBV20-1
d_gene: -

CDR3aa: CASSEASGIWDGSYEQYF
CDR3nt: TGTGCCAGCTCAGAGGCTAGCGGGATTTGGGATGGGTCCTACGAGCAGTACTTC
abundance: few
len: 18
j_gene: TRBJ2-7
v_gene: TRBV18
d_gene: TRBD2

CDR3aa: CASSPTRSSPLHF
CDR3nt: TGTGCCAGCAGTCCCACTCGGAGTTCACCCCTCCACTTT
abundance: -
len: 13
j_gene: TRBJ1-6
v_gene: TRBV25-1
d_gene: -

CDR3aa: CSASGGNEGTDTQYF
CDR3nt: TGCAGTGCTTCCGGGGGAAACGAGGGCACAGATACGCAGTATTTT
abundance: few
len: 15
j_gene: TRBJ2-3
v_gene: TRBV20-1
d_gene: -

CDR3aa: CASSLLAGGPTEQFF
CDR3nt: TGTGCCAGCAGTCTACTAGCGGGAGGGCCCACTGAGCAGTTCTTC
abundance: -
len: 15
j_gene: TRBJ2-1
v_gene: TRBV6-2/TRBV6-3
d_gene: TRBD2

CDR3aa: CATSRATPRMGYYEQYF
CDR3nt: TGTGCCACCAGCAGAGCCACCCCCAGAATGGGATACTACGAGCAGTACTTC
abundance: -
len: 17
j_gene: TRBJ2-7
v_gene: TRBV15
d_gene: -

CDR3aa: CATSAGYTGELFF
CDR3nt: TGTGCCACCAGCGCAGGTTACACCGGGGAGCTGTTTTTT
abundance: -
len: 13
j_gene: TRBJ2-2
v_gene: TRBV15
d_gene: -

CDR3aa: CASSPPRAPYEQYF
CDR3nt: TGTGCCAGCAGCCCTCCGCGAGCCCCCTACGAGCAGTACTTC
abundance: -
len: 14
j_gene: TRBJ2-7
v_gene: TRBV7-8
d_gene: -

CDR3aa: CSAPLTTGGRYEQYF
CDR3nt: TGCAGTGCTCCCCTTACTACAGGGGGTCGATACGAGCAGTACTTC
abundance: -
len: 15
j_gene: TRBJ2-7
v_gene: TRBV20-1
d_gene: TRBD1

CDR3aa: CSARVSPREDEQYF
CDR3nt: TGCAGTGCTAGAGTTAGCCCCCGAGAAGACGAGCAGTACTTC
abundance: -
len: 14
j_gene: TRBJ2-7
v_gene: TRBV20-1
d_gene: -

CDR3aa: CAFRTSGSNTGELFF
CDR3nt: TGTGCCTTTAGGACTAGCGGGAGTAACACCGGGGAGCTGTTTTTT
abundance: many
len: 15
j_gene: TRBJ2-2
v_gene: TRBV6-7
d_gene: TRBD2

CDR3aa: CASSLTGGGETQYF
CDR3nt: TGTGCCAGCAGCTTAACGGGTGGGGGAGAGACCCAGTACTTC
abundance: many
len: 14
j_gene: TRBJ2-5
v_gene: TRBV7-3
d_gene: -

CDR3aa: CSARRSAYNEQFF
CDR3nt: TGCAGTGCTAGACGCTCCGCCTACAATGAGCAGTTCTTC
abundance: few
len: 13
j_gene: TRBJ2-1
v_gene: TRBV20-1
d_gene: -

CDR3aa: CSVATGGGQPQHF
CDR3nt: TGCAGCGTCGCCACAGGGGGCGGACAGCCCCAGCATTTT
abundance: -
len: 13
j_gene: TRBJ1-5
v_gene: TRBV29-1
d_gene: TRBD1

CDR3aa: CASSFDEVRETASYEQYF
CDR3nt: TGTGCCAGCAGTTTCGACGAGGTGAGGGAGACCGCCTCCTACGAGCAGTACTTC
abundance: many
len: 18
j_gene: TRBJ2-7
v_gene: TRBV28
d_gene: -

CDR3aa: CASSGGLAGDYYEQYF
CDR3nt: TGTGCCAGCAGCGGAGGACTAGCGGGAGATTACTACGAGCAGTACTTC
abundance: -
len: 16
j_gene: TRBJ2-7
v_gene: TRBV9
d_gene: TRBD2

CDR3aa: CASRGTGTGSGRGRWNEQFF
CDR3nt: TGTGCCAGCAGGGGGACCGGGACAGGGAGCGGGAGAGGTCGTTGGAATGAGCAGTTCTTC
abundance: many
len: 20
j_gene: TRBJ2-1
v_gene: TRBV12-3/TRBV12-4
d_gene: -

CDR3aa: CSVELSGSYEQYF
CDR3nt: TGCAGCGTTGAGCTAAGCGGGAGCTACGAGCAGTACTTC
abundance: -
len: 13
j_gene: TRBJ2-7
v_gene: TRBV29-1
d_gene: TRBD2

CDR3aa: CASSPRRSEETQYF
CDR3nt: TGTGCCAGCTCACCAAGGCGATCGGAAGAGACCCAGTACTTC
abundance: -
len: 14
j_gene: TRBJ2-5
v_gene: TRBV18
d_gene: -

CDR3aa: CAISEADTQYF
CDR3nt: TGTGCCATCAGTGAGGCAGATACGCAGTATTTT
abundance: few
len: 11
j_gene: TRBJ2-3
v_gene: TRBV10-3
d_gene: -

CDR3aa: CASSLRTGGFDTEAFF
CDR3nt: TGTGCCAGCAGCTTAAGGACAGGGGGCTTCGACACTGAAGCTTTCTTT
abundance: -
len: 16
j_gene: TRBJ1-1
v_gene: TRBV7-6
d_gene: TRBD1

CDR3aa: CSASGLAGDYEQYF
CDR3nt: TGCAGTGCATCGGGACTAGCGGGGGACTACGAGCAGTACTTC
abundance: few
len: 14
j_gene: TRBJ2-7
v_gene: TRBV20-1
d_gene: TRBD2

CDR3aa: CSAQPYNEQFF
CDR3nt: TGCAGTGCTCAACCGTACAATGAGCAGTTCTTC
abundance: many
len: 11
j_gene: TRBJ2-1
v_gene: TRBV20-1
d_gene: -

CDR3aa: CSVEVGRSSYNEQFF
CDR3nt: TGCAGCGTTGAAGTCGGGAGGAGCTCCTACAATGAGCAGTTCTTC
abundance: -
len: 15
j_gene: TRBJ2-1
v_gene: TRBV29-1
d_gene: TRBD2

CDR3aa: CSVERLAENEQFF
CDR3nt: TGCAGCGTTGAACGCCTAGCGGAGAATGAGCAGTTCTTC
abundance: many
len: 13
j_gene: TRBJ2-1
v_gene: TRBV29-1
d_gene: TRBD2

CDR3aa: CASLPGGPSTDTQYF
CDR3nt: TGTGCCAGCCTCCCCGGGGGCCCTAGCACAGATACGCAGTATTTT
abundance: -
len: 15
j_gene: TRBJ2-3
v_gene: TRBV28
d_gene: -

CDR3aa: CASSLEASTEAFF
CDR3nt: TGCGCCAGCAGCTTGGAGGCGTCCACTGAAGCTTTCTTT
abundance: few
len: 13
j_gene: TRBJ1-1
v_gene: TRBV5-1
d_gene: -